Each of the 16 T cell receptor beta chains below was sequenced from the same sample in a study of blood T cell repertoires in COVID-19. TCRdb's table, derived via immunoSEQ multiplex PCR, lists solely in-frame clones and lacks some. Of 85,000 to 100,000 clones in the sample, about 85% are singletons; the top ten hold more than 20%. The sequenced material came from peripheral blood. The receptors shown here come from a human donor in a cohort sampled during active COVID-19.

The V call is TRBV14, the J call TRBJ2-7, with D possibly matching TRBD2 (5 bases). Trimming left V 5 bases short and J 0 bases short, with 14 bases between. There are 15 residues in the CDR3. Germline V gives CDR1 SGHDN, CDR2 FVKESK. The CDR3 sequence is CASSYVTGYSYEQYF. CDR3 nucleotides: TGTGCCAGCAGCTACGTGACGGGATACTCCTACGAGCAGTACTTC.

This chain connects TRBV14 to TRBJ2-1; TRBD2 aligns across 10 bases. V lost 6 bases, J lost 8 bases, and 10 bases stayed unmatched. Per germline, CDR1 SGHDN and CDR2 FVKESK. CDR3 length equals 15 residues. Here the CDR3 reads CASRQSGRASYEQFF. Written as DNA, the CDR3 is TGTGCCAGCAGACAGAGCGGGAGGGCCTCCTATGAGCAGTTCTTC.

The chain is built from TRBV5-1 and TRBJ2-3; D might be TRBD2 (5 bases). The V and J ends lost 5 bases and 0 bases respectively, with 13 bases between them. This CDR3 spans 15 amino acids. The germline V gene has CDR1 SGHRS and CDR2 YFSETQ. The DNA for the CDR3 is TGCGCCAGCAGGGACTTACACCTTAGCACAGATACGCAGTATTTT. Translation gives CASRDLHLSTDTQYF.

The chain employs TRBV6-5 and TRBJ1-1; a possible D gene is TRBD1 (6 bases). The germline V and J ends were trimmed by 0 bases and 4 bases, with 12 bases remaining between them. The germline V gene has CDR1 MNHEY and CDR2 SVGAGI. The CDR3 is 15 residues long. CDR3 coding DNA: TGTGCCAGCAGTTACTCCACAGGGTATTTCACTGAAGCTTTCTTT. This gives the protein CASSYSTGYFTEAFF.

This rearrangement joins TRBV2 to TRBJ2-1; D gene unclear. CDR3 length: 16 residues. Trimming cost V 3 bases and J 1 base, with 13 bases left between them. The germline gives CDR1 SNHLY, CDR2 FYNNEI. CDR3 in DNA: TGTGCCAGCAGTGATGATGGAGCTTGGTCCTACAATGAGCAGTTCTTC. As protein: CASSDDGAWSYNEQFF.

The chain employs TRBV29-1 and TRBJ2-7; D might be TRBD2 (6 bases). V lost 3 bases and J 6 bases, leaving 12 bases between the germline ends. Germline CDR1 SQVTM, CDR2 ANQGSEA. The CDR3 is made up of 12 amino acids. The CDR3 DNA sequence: TGCAGCGTTGAGGACTATGGATCCGAGCAGTACTTC. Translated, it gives CSVEDYGSEQYF.

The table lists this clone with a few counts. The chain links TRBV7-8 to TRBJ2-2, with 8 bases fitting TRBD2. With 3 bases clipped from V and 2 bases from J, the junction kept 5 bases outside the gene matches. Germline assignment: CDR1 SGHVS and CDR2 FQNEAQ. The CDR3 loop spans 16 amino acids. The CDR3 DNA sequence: TGTGCCAGCAGCTTCGAACTAGCGGTTAACACCGGGGAGCTGTTTTTT. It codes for CASSFELAVNTGELFF.

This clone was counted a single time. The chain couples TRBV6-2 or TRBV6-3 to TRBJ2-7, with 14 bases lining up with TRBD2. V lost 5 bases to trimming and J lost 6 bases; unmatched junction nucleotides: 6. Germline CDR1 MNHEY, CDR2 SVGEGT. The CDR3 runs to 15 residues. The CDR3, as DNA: TGTGCCAGCAGTACCGGGACTAGCGGGGGTTTCGAGCAGTACTTC. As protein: CASSTGTSGGFEQYF.

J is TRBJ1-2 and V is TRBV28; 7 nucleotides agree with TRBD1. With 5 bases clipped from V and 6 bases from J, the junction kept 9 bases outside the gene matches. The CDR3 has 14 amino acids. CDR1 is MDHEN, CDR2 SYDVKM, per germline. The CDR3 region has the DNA TGTGCCAGCAGTATCCCGGGGACAGCAAATGGCTACACCTTC. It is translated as CASSIPGTANGYTF.

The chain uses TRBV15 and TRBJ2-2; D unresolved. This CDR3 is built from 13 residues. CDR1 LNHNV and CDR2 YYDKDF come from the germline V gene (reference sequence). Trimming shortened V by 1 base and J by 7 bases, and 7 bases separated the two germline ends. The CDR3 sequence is CATSRALFGELFF. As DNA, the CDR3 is TGTGCCACCAGCAGAGCTCTTTTCGGGGAGCTGTTTTTT.

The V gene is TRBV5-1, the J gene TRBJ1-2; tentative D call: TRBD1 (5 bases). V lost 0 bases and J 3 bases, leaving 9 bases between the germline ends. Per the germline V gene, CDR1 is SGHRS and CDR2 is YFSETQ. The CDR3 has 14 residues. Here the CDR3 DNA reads TGCGCCAGCAGCTTGGTTCCGGGGGACTATGGCTACACCTTC. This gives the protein CASSLVPGDYGYTF.

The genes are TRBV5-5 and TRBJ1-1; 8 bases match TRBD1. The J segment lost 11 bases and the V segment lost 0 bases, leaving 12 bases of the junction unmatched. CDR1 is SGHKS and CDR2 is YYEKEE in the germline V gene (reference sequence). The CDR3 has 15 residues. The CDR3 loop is CASSLAGQLNRGAFF. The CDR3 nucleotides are TGTGCCAGCAGCTTGGCCGGACAGTTGAACAGGGGGGCTTTCTTT.

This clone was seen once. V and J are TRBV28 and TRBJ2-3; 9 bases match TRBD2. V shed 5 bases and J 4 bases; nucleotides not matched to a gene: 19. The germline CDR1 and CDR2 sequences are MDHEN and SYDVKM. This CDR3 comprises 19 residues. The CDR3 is CASSPRGLAGSRSADTQYF. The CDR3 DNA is TGTGCCAGCAGTCCCCGTGGGCTAGCGGGATCTAGGTCGGCAGATACGCAGTATTTT.

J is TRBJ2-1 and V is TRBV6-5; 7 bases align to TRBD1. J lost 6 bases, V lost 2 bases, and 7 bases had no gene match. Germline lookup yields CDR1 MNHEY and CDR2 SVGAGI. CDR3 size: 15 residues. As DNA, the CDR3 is TGTGCCAGCAGTTACACAGGGGCTTTACGCAATGAGCAGTTCTTC. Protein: CASSYTGALRNEQFF.

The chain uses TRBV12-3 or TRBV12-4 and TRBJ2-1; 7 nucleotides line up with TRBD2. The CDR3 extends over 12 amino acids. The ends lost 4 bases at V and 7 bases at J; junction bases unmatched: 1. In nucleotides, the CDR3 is TGTGCCAGCAGTTGGACTAGGAATGAGCAGTTCTTC. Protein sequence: CASSWTRNEQFF.

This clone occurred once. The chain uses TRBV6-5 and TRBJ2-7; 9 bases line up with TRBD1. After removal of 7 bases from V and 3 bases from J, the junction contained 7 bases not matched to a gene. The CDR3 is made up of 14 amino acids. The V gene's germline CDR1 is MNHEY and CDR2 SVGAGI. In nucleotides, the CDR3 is TGTGCCAGCAAACCAGGACAGGGGAACTACGAGCAGTACTTC. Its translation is CASKPGQGNYEQYF.